A single sample is the source of the 22 T cell receptor beta chains below, sequenced in a study of T cell responses to AZD1222 COVID-19 vaccine (dated by TCRdb to about 2021). The library came from the immunoSEQ multiplex PCR assay. TCRdb retrieved this table from immuneACCESS and kept in-frame rearrangements only. Not all clones are present; in checked studies, unresolved V genes account for under half, and no reason is known for the remainder. Across this sample there are under 200,000 clones, with more than 80% seen only once. The ten largest make up 3.6% of the sample. This specimen's time point label, per the study, means: about 28 days (+/-7) after the second vaccine dose. In light of the paper, this sample's treatment or condition label describes: meningococcal conjugate vaccine given as trial control. This material consisted of peripheral blood, taken 28 days after the second dose of the MenACWY control vaccine. The receptors originated from an adult who received the MenACWY meningococcal vaccine as a control.

The rearrangement uses TRBV10-3 and TRBJ2-7, with D maybe TRBD1 (5 bases). Per germline, CDR1 ENHRY and CDR2 SYGVKD. V shed 10 bases and J shed 0 bases, with 13 bases lying between them. The CDR3 extends over 13 amino acids. The CDR3 loop is CATSTDNSYEQYF. The CDR3 DNA reads TGTGCCACCTCAACGGACAACTCCTACGAGCAGTACTTC.

This chain links TRBV4-3 with TRBJ2-2; maybe TRBD1 (6 bases). Per the germline V gene, CDR1 is LGHNA and CDR2 is YSLEER. Deletions cut 4 bases from V and 1 base from J, with 10 bases between. CDR3 length equals 15 residues. This CDR3 is CASSLRTVNTGELFF. Written as DNA, the CDR3 is TGCGCCAGCAGCCTTCGGACAGTGAACACCGGGGAGCTGTTTTTT.

This clone was recorded once. V gene TRBV27 combines with J gene TRBJ2-7, with a tentative D call TRBD2 (6 bases). The germline V gene has CDR1 MNHEY and CDR2 SMNVEV (reference sequence). The CDR3 sequence is 15 residues long. V was shortened by 5 bases and J by 0 bases, with 14 bases between the two germline ends. The CDR3 nucleotides read TGTGCCAGCAGTCCCCGGGGGACGAACTCCTACGAGCAGTACTTC. It is translated as CASSPRGTNSYEQYF.

This clone was recorded once. The genes are TRBV4-2 and TRBJ2-1; TRBD2 matches at 11 bases. Germline values: CDR1 LGHNA, CDR2 YNFKEQ. V lost 1 base and J lost 0; bases outside the gene matches: 8. The CDR3 spans 19 residues. The CDR3 here is CASSQVGLAGGGSYNEQFF. CDR3 bases: TGTGCCAGCAGCCAAGTTGGGCTAGCGGGGGGAGGCTCCTACAATGAGCAGTTCTTC.

The chain joins TRBV29-1 to TRBJ1-2; D possibly corresponds to TRBD1 (6 bases). The ends were cut back, 2 bases at V and 8 bases at J, with 6 bases in the middle. Looked up from germline, CDR1 is SQVTM and CDR2 is ANQGSEA. The CDR3 runs 10 residues. In nucleotides, the CDR3 is TGCAGCGTTGAAACAGGGGGCTACACCTTC. Its protein is CSVETGGYTF.

The chain joins TRBV27 to TRBJ1-6; 8 bases are a match to TRBD1. Losses at the gene ends were 5 bases for V and 9 bases for J; bases not matched to a gene: 9. The germline gives CDR1 MNHEY, CDR2 SMNVEV (reference sequence). The CDR3 is made up of 15 amino acids. CDR3 protein: CASSEGTGNSSPLHF. The CDR3 region has the DNA TGTGCCAGCAGTGAAGGGACAGGCAACAGTTCACCCCTCCACTTT.

The chain is built from TRBV28 and TRBJ2-2, with 9 bases that match TRBD1. There are 18 residues in the CDR3. V shed 5 bases, J shed 5 bases, and the junction held 15 bases outside the gene matches. CDR1 is MDHEN, CDR2 SYDVKM, per germline. The CDR3 protein is CASSGIRSGQGMTGELFF. CDR3 coding DNA: TGTGCCAGCAGTGGTATACGATCGGGACAGGGTATGACCGGGGAGCTGTTTTTT.

V gene TRBV19 combines with J gene TRBJ1-2, with TRBD1 matching over 7 bases. With 6 bases clipped from V and 4 bases from J, the junction kept 11 bases outside the gene matches. CDR1 is LNHDA, CDR2 SQIVND, per germline (reference sequence). The CDR3 length is 15 residues. CDR3 protein: CASRVKGTVSYGYTF. CDR3 in DNA: TGTGCCAGTAGGGTGAAGGGGACAGTCAGCTATGGCTACACCTTC. Based on the CDR3 plus reference TRBV19 and TRBJ1-2, the full variable domain is DGGITQSPKYLFRKEGQNVTLSCEQNLNHDAMYWYRQDPGQGLRLIYYSQIVNDFQKGDIAEGYSVSREKKESFPLTVTSAQKNPTAFYLCASRVKGTVSYGYTFGSGTRLTVV.

The chain recombines TRBV11-2 with TRBJ2-7; TRBD2 agrees at 10 bases. CDR1 and CDR2 (germline): SGHAT, FQNNGV. The CDR3 totals 15 residues. J lost 2 bases, V lost 6 bases, and 7 bases had no gene match. DNA for the CDR3: TGTGCCAGCAGTCTCGGACTAGCGGCCCCCTACGAGCAGTACTTC. Its translation: CASSLGLAAPYEQYF.

V usage is TRBV4-1 and J usage is TRBJ1-4; weak D call: TRBD1 (6 bases). Trimming removed 2 bases from V and 4 bases from J, with 8 bases in between. The CDR3 is made up of 14 amino acids. Per germline, CDR1 MGHRA and CDR2 YSYEKL. The DNA for the CDR3 is TGCGCCAGCAGCCAACCCAGGGGTAATGAAAAACTGTTTTTT. Translation gives CASSQPRGNEKLFF.

The gene calls are TRBV19 and TRBJ2-5; tentatively, D is TRBD1 or TRBD2 (5 bases each). CDR1 is LNHDA and CDR2 is SQIVND in the germline V gene (reference sequence). The V end was cut by 5 bases, the J end by 0 bases, with 10 bases between. This CDR3 is built from 14 residues. For the CDR3, the DNA is TGTGCCAGTAGTCCCCGGGGCTACCAAGAGACCCAGTACTTC. The encoded protein is CASSPRGYQETQYF.

The V gene is TRBV5-4, the J gene TRBJ1-3, with D possibly being TRBD1 (5 bases). Germline CDR1 and CDR2: SGHNT and YYREEE (reference sequence). There are 16 residues in the CDR3. Trimming removed 1 base at V and 2 bases at J, with 13 bases between. For the CDR3, the DNA is TGTGCCAGCAGCTTGTGGAACAGGTCGCCTGGAAACACCATATATTTT. This sequence encodes CASSLWNRSPGNTIYF.

This chain links TRBV5-6 with TRBJ2-7, with D possibly being TRBD2 (5 bases). Trimming stripped 4 bases from V and 1 base from J, with 12 bases between. The CDR3 length is 14 residues. CDR1 and CDR2 from the germline V gene are SGHDT and YYEEEE. The CDR3 here is CASSTSLGSYEQYF. CDR3 bases: TGTGCCAGCAGCACTAGTCTCGGGTCCTACGAGCAGTACTTC.

The sample holds a few counts of this clone. The chain joins TRBV10-3 to TRBJ2-2, with D possibly being TRBD1 (6 bases). The CDR3 is 12 amino acids. The germline V gene encodes CDR1 ENHRY and CDR2 SYGVKD. Trimming removed 7 bases at V and 5 bases at J, with 8 bases between. The CDR3: CAINGQTGELFF. The DNA for the CDR3 is TGTGCCATCAACGGACAGACCGGGGAGCTGTTTTTT.

The chain employs TRBV27 and TRBJ1-3; D is ambiguous. The germline V gene has CDR1 MNHEY and CDR2 SMNVEV (reference sequence). The CDR3 contains 13 residues. V was pared by 3 bases and J by 0 bases, with 3 bases between. The CDR3 is CASSFNSGNTIYF. CDR3 bases: TGTGCCAGCAGTTTCAACTCTGGAAACACCATATATTTT.

A remark on this clone: One end of the junction is discordant with germline, which a read error may explain. The chain carries TRBV2 and TRBJ1-1; 9 bases match TRBD1. The CDR3 is 9 amino acids. Germline CDR1 SNHLY, CDR2 FYNNEI. The CDR3 region has the DNA TGTGCCAGCAGAGATACAGGGGGCTGG. It is translated as CASRDTGGW.

The rearrangement links TRBV2 to TRBJ2-5, with 9 bases lining up with TRBD2. CDR3 length equals 15 residues. In germline, CDR1 is SNHLY, CDR2 FYNNEI. Trimming at V came to 5 bases and at J to 1 base, leaving 5 bases not matched to a gene. Written as DNA, the CDR3 is TGTGCCAGCAGTTGGGCTAGCGGGGTCCAAGAGACCCAGTACTTC. This sequence encodes CASSWASGVQETQYF. The full variable domain, with the rest looked up from reference TRBV2 and TRBJ2-5, is EPEVTQTPSHQVTQMGQEVILRCVPISNHLYFYWYRQILGQKVEFLVSFYNNEISEKSEIFDDQFSVERPDGSNFTLKIRSTKLEDSAMYFCASSWASGVQETQYFGPGTRLLVL.

The V and J genes are TRBV28 and TRBJ2-2; a weak D match, TRBD2 (6 bases). Germline lookup yields CDR1 MDHEN and CDR2 SYDVKM. The CDR3 extends over 17 amino acids. Between the trimmed V and J ends, which lost 5 bases and 7 bases, there was a span of 23 bases. CDR3 sequence reads: CASSPPNSLARDGELFF. The CDR3 DNA reads TGTGCCAGCAGTCCCCCTAATTCCCTAGCGAGGGACGGGGAGCTGTTTTTT.

The chain has TRBV9 and TRBJ2-1, with 10 bases matching TRBD2. J gave up 6 bases and V 3 bases, and 9 bases lay outside the gene matches. Germline V gene data show CDR1 as SGDLS and CDR2 as YYNGEE. This CDR3 contains 16 residues. For the CDR3, the DNA is TGTGCCAGCAGCGCAGCCAGCGGGAGGGCTGGCAATGAGCAGTTCTTC. Its translation is CASSAASGRAGNEQFF.

Written as DNA, the CDR3 is TGTGCCTGGAGTGTACGCGGCAGGGGAGGCTATGGCTACACCTTC. As protein: CAWSVRGRGGYGYTF. The chain links TRBV30 to TRBJ1-2, with D perhaps matching TRBD1 (6 bases). V lost 0 bases and J 4 bases, leaving 15 bases between the germline ends. The V gene's germline CDR1 is GTSNPN and CDR2 SVGIG (reference sequence). The CDR3 is made up of 15 amino acids.

The chain joins TRBV18 to TRBJ2-1, with 10 bases aligning to TRBD2. Germline values: CDR1 KGHSH, CDR2 LQKENI. Trimming removed 2 bases from V and 0 bases from J; junction bases left unmatched: 13. The CDR3 covers 20 residues. CDR3 residues: CASSPRGSGRGRSSYNEQFF. CDR3 sequence (DNA): TGTGCCAGCTCACCAAGGGGGAGCGGGAGGGGCAGGAGCTCCTACAATGAGCAGTTCTTC.

The chain is built from TRBV15 and TRBJ1-5, with a weak D call TRBD1 (6 bases). Germline CDR1 is LNHNV and CDR2 is YYDKDF (reference sequence). The V and J ends lost 6 bases and 0 bases respectively, with 12 bases between them. The CDR3 is made up of 15 amino acids. The CDR3 DNA sequence: TGTGCCACCAGGGTTCAGGGGAATAGCAATCAGCCCCAGCATTTT. It is translated as CATRVQGNSNQPQHF.